The 23 T cell receptor beta chains listed next were all sequenced from one sample in a study of cytomegalovirus exposure and HLA in healthy donors. With 60 Vbeta and 13 Jbeta primers, the PCR was carried out. Sequencing used immunoSEQ multiplex PCR; TCRdb keeps in-frame clones, though not all of them. This table holds under 200,000 clones. The sequenced material came from PBMCs. These TCRs come from a man aged 30 to 39 in good health and CMV-seronegative.

V usage is TRBV4-2 and J usage is TRBJ1-3; D might be TRBD1 (5 bases). Trimming took off 1 base at V and 4 bases at J, with 14 bases between the two ends. This CDR3 has 16 amino acids. Germline CDR1 is LGHNA and CDR2 is YNFKEQ. CDR3 loop: CASSQAFTGDGNTIYF. In DNA, the CDR3 is TGTGCCAGCAGCCAAGCCTTTACAGGAGACGGAAACACCATATATTTT.

This chain connects TRBV18 to TRBJ2-7; tentative D call: TRBD2 (6 bases). Germline-derived CDR1 and CDR2 are KGHSH and LQKENI. The CDR3 loop spans 18 amino acids. V lost 2 bases to trimming and J lost 0 bases, with 20 bases between them. The CDR3 here is CASSPASTGTASSYEQYF. CDR3 DNA: TGTGCCAGCTCACCAGCCTCAACCGGGACTGCCAGCTCCTACGAGCAGTACTTC.

The rearrangement joins TRBV9 to TRBJ1-2; D possibly corresponds to TRBD1 (6 bases). V lost 5 bases, J lost 9 bases, and 23 bases lay in between. The length of the CDR3 is 15 residues. The V gene's germline CDR1 is SGDLS and CDR2 YYNGEE. The CDR3 spells CASSASGHQNSRYTF. In DNA, the CDR3 is TGTGCCAGCAGTGCCTCGGGACACCAGAACTCTCGCTACACCTTC.

The chain links TRBV2 to TRBJ2-5; the match to TRBD2 covers 11 bases. This CDR3 has 18 residues. The V segment lost 7 bases and the J segment 2 bases; nucleotides outside the gene matches: 15. Germline V gene sequence: CDR1 SNHLY, CDR2 FYNNEI. The CDR3 sequence is CASTESGRLAGLQETQYF. The CDR3 DNA reads as TGTGCCAGCACCGAGAGTGGGAGACTAGCGGGGCTTCAAGAGACCCAGTACTTC.

This rearrangement joins TRBV7-8 to TRBJ1-1; D remains unclear. V gave up 5 bases and J gave up 3 bases, with 13 bases separating them. Germline CDR1 and CDR2: SGHVS and FQNEAQ. This CDR3 is 14 amino acids long. DNA of the CDR3: TGTGCCAGCAGCGCCGAGCGGAGCTACACTGAAGCTTTCTTT. It encodes CASSAERSYTEAFF.

CDR3 DNA sequence: TGTGCCAGCACCCTGACAGGGGACGGGGAGCTGTTTTTT. It codes for CASTLTGDGELFF. The V gene is TRBV28, the J gene TRBJ2-2, with TRBD1 matching 8 bases. The J segment lost 7 bases and the V segment lost 7 bases, leaving 5 bases of the junction unmatched. Germline CDR1 MDHEN, CDR2 SYDVKM. The CDR3 totals 13 residues.

The V gene is TRBV9, the J gene TRBJ1-1; the match to TRBD1 covers 7 bases. Germline V gene sequence: CDR1 SGDLS, CDR2 YYNGEE. J was trimmed by 4 bases and V by 5 bases; bases with no gene match: 11. The CDR3 has 15 amino acids. CDR3 loop: CASSPRGTVTTEAFF. CDR3 DNA: TGTGCCAGCAGTCCTCGGGGGACAGTCACCACTGAAGCTTTCTTT.

The chain links TRBV2 to TRBJ2-5; D remains ambiguous. The CDR3 sequence is 16 residues long. V lost 5 bases and J lost 0, with 16 bases in between. Germline CDR1 SNHLY, CDR2 FYNNEI. CDR3 residues: CASSPTVAEYQETQYF. The CDR3 nucleotides read TGTGCCAGCAGTCCGACCGTAGCAGAGTACCAAGAGACCCAGTACTTC. Full variable domain (outside the CDR3, taken from reference TRBV2 and TRBJ2-5): EPEVTQTPSHQVTQMGQEVILRCVPISNHLYFYWYRQILGQKVEFLVSFYNNEISEKSEIFDDQFSVERPDGSNFTLKIRSTKLEDSAMYFCASSPTVAEYQETQYFGPGTRLLVL.

J is TRBJ1-2 and V is TRBV13; D possibly corresponds to TRBD1 (6 bases). Per the germline V gene, CDR1 is PRHDT and CDR2 is FYEKMQ (reference sequence). Trimming removed 5 bases at V and 2 bases at J, with 12 bases between. CDR3 length: 14 residues. CDR3 nucleotide sequence: TGTGCCAGCAGCCCCCGGGGGGCAAACTATGGCTACACCTTC. Translated: CASSPRGANYGYTF.

The CDR3 loop reads CASSSYRGSRHIQYF. CDR3 bases: TGTGCCAGCAGCTCCTACAGGGGCAGCAGGCACATTCAGTACTTC. This chain connects TRBV11-2 to TRBJ2-4; TRBD1 matches 7 bases. The CDR3 contains 15 residues. With 4 bases clipped from V and 8 bases from J, the junction kept 11 bases outside the gene matches. Germline V lookup: CDR1 SGHAT, CDR2 FQNNGV.

The V and J genes are TRBV6-1 and TRBJ2-7, with unresolved D. V was pared by 5 bases and J by 5 bases, with 16 bases between. CDR1 is MNHNS, CDR2 SASEGT, per germline. The CDR3 length is 14 residues. CDR3 region: CASSNLGSRNEQYF. CDR3 bases: TGTGCCAGCAGTAACCTAGGCTCTCGCAACGAGCAGTACTTC.

The rearrangement links TRBV14 to TRBJ2-7, with 10 bases that match TRBD1. This CDR3 comprises 16 residues. Germline loops: CDR1 SGHDN, CDR2 FVKESK. The V and J ends lost 3 bases and 5 bases, in that order; junction bases with no gene match: 10. DNA of the CDR3: TGTGCCAGCAGCCACACGGCGGGACAGGGGATCGACGAGCAGTACTTC. Amino acids: CASSHTAGQGIDEQYF.

This chain links TRBV27 with TRBJ1-2; the D gene is possibly TRBD1 (5 bases). V gave up 4 bases and J gave up 3 bases, with 21 bases separating them. Germline-derived CDR1 and CDR2 are MNHEY and SMNVEV (reference sequence). The CDR3 length is 17 residues. CDR3 bases: TGTGCCAGCAGTTGGGGGGTCGGACTCGGAGGAGACTATGGCTACACCTTC. Protein: CASSWGVGLGGDYGYTF.

The chain couples TRBV7-9 to TRBJ2-1, with a tentative D call TRBD2 (6 bases). The CDR3 consists of 18 residues. Germline V gene sequence: CDR1 SEHNR, CDR2 FQNEAQ (reference sequence). V was shortened by 7 bases and J by 0 bases, with 22 bases between the two germline ends. Written as DNA, the CDR3 is TGTGCCAGCAACTACCGGTCTAGCGAGAAACACTCCTACAATGAGCAGTTCTTC. It encodes CASNYRSSEKHSYNEQFF.

This chain connects TRBV6-1 to TRBJ2-7; D not certain. Trimming shortened V by 8 bases and J by 2 bases, and 10 bases separated the two germline ends. This CDR3 has 12 residues. Per the germline V gene, CDR1 is MNHNS and CDR2 is SASEGT. The CDR3 region is CASAETAYEQYF. The CDR3 nucleotides are TGTGCCAGCGCGGAAACGGCCTACGAGCAGTACTTC.

The chain joins TRBV30 to TRBJ1-4, with 10 bases aligning to TRBD1. V lost 0 bases, J lost 2 bases, and 9 bases stayed unmatched. This CDR3 is built from 18 residues. Per the germline V gene, CDR1 is GTSNPN and CDR2 is SVGIG (reference sequence). The CDR3 region has the DNA TGTGCCTGGAGTGTAAGGGACAGGGGTATGTCGACTAATGAAAAACTGTTTTTT. It translates to CAWSVRDRGMSTNEKLFF.

The chain employs TRBV9 and TRBJ1-5; 7 bases match TRBD1. J lost 5 bases, V lost 1 base, and 3 bases had no gene match. Germline CDR1 and CDR2: SGDLS and YYNGEE. This CDR3 contains 14 residues. Written as DNA, the CDR3 is TGTGCCAGCAGCGTAAGGACAGGAGATCAGCCCCAGCATTTT. Translation gives CASSVRTGDQPQHF.

This chain uses TRBV4-3 with TRBJ2-5; 7 bases match TRBD1. The V and J ends lost 2 bases and 2 bases, in that order; junction bases with no gene match: 5. Germline values: CDR1 LGHNA, CDR2 YSLEER. The CDR3 has 15 amino acids. The CDR3 region has the DNA TGCGCCAGCAGCCAAATGACAGGGCATCAAGAGACCCAGTACTTC. Its protein is CASSQMTGHQETQYF.

The J gene is TRBJ2-5, the V gene TRBV27; D is perhaps TRBD2 (6 bases). The end of the DNA is better explained by TRBJ2-7, so the J call may be wrong. This CDR3 contains 15 residues. The germline V gene has CDR1 MNHEY and CDR2 SMNVEV (reference sequence). The CDR3 here is CASSTRDWGTYEQYF. The DNA of the CDR3 is TGTGCCAGCAGTACCCGGGACTGGGGTACCTACGAGCAGTACTTC.

The V and J genes are TRBV13 and TRBJ1-2; 12 bases match TRBD1. This CDR3 is 17 amino acids long. Per the germline V gene, CDR1 is PRHDT and CDR2 is FYEKMQ (reference sequence). V was clipped by 1 base and J by 1 base; unmatched bases: 4. As DNA, the CDR3 is TGTGCCAGCAGCTTAGTGGGGGACAGGGGGCATAACTATGGCTACACCTTC. Translation gives CASSLVGDRGHNYGYTF.

To note about this clone: Other nucleotide sequences from this sample produce the same CDR3. CDR3 residues: CASSILGQSNQPQHF. As DNA, the CDR3 is TGTGCCAGTAGTATTCTCGGACAGAGCAATCAGCCCCAGCATTTT. The chain links TRBV19 to TRBJ1-5; D is perhaps TRBD1 (6 bases). Germline CDR1 LNHDA, CDR2 SQIVND (reference sequence). The CDR3 is 15 amino acids. The V gene lost 3 bases and the J gene lost 1 base, with 10 bases spanning the gap.

J is TRBJ2-5 and V is TRBV4-1, with D maybe TRBD2 (6 bases). Germline CDR1 and CDR2: MGHRA and YSYEKL. Trimming removed 3 bases from V and 1 base from J, with 9 bases in between. The CDR3 spans 14 residues. The CDR3 DNA is TGCGCCAGCAGCCACCGGGGGTCCCAAGAGACCCAGTACTTC. Amino acids: CASSHRGSQETQYF.

V is TRBV18 and J is TRBJ1-3, with TRBD1 matching 12 bases. From germline, CDR1 is KGHSH and CDR2 LQKENI. The CDR3 has 17 residues. V lost 3 bases, J lost 3 bases, and 6 bases stayed unmatched. In DNA, the CDR3 is TGTGCCAGCTCACCCCCGGGACAGGGGGCGCTTGGAAACACCATATATTTT. Translation: CASSPPGQGALGNTIYF.